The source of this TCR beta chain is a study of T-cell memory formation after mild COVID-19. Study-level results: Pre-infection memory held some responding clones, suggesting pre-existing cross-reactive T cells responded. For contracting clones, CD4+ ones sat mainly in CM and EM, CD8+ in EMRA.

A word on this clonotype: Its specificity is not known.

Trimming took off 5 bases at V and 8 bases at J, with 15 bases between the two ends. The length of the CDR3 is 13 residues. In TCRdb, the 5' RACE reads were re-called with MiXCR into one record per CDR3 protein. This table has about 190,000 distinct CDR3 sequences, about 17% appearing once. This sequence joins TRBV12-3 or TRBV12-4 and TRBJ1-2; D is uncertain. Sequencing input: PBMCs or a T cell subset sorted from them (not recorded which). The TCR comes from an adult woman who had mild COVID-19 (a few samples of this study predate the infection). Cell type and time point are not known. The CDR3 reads CASSPAPAGGYTF. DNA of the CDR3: TGTGCCAGCAGTCCGGCCCCTGCAGGAGGCTACACCTTC.